These 30 T cell receptor beta chains came from one sample sequenced in a study of T-cell reconstitution after alpha-beta-depleted transplantation in children. Unique molecular identifiers were incorporated during preparation of the TCRbeta library. TCRdb processed the PCR reads anew with MiXCR; each CDR3 protein has one entry. This table has hundreds of thousands of distinct CDR3 sequences, under 25% appearing once. Material: PBMCs, mostly from graft donor cells, obtained 360 days after TCRalphabeta/CD19-depleted stem cell transplant. The source of these receptors is a boy less than two years old who had a stem cell transplant for acute myeloid leukemia, so the T cells may come from the graft donor.

The gene calls are TRBV30 and TRBJ1-1; unclear D gene. This CDR3 has 12 amino acids. Germline V gene lookup returns CDR1 GTSNPN and CDR2 SVGIG (reference sequence). V was pared by 3 bases and J by 11 bases, with 16 bases between. CDR3 loop: CAWRERVKSAFF. CDR3 bases: TGTGCCTGGAGGGAGCGGGTAAAGTCGGCTTTCTTT.

J is TRBJ2-5 and V is TRBV5-6; D is ambiguous. V was clipped by 3 bases and J by 5 bases, with 26 bases between them. The CDR3 length is 18 residues. Germline V gene lookup returns CDR1 SGHDT and CDR2 YYEEEE. The CDR3 DNA reads as TGTGCCAGCAGCTATGTCGGACGAGCGTGGGCGGTGGAGGAGACCCAGTACTTC. Its protein product is CASSYVGRAWAVEETQYF.

This clonotype was seen ten or more times. The chain links TRBV29-1 to TRBJ1-1; 8 positions agree with TRBD1. V gave up 7 bases and J gave up 8 bases; unmatched junction bases: 12. CDR3 size: 13 residues. Germline-derived CDR1 and CDR2 are SQVTM and ANQGSEA. The CDR3 coding sequence is TGCAGCGGGAGCTTGGACAGGGAGGGAGAAGCTTTCTTT. Amino acids: CSGSLDREGEAFF.

The rearrangement joins TRBV20-1 to TRBJ1-1, with a possible D match to TRBD1 (5 bases). Germline CDR1 reads DFQATT; CDR2 reads SNEGSKA (reference sequence). Deletions cut 3 bases from V and 5 bases from J, with 13 bases between. The CDR3 contains 13 residues. The DNA for the CDR3 is TGCAGTGCTAGTGGCAGGGTTGGGACTGAAGCTTTCTTT. It codes for CSASGRVGTEAFF.

The genes are TRBV2 and TRBJ2-1, with D perhaps matching TRBD1 or TRBD2 (5 bases each). Per germline, CDR1 SNHLY and CDR2 FYNNEI. V shed 4 bases and J shed 7 bases, with 14 bases lying between them. The CDR3 runs to 14 residues. The CDR3, as DNA: TGTGCCAGCAGTGTGGGGGAATCGAAGAATGAGCAGTTCTTC. As protein: CASSVGESKNEQFF. Variable domain in full (rest from reference TRBV2 and TRBJ2-1): EPEVTQTPSHQVTQMGQEVILRCVPISNHLYFYWYRQILGQKVEFLVSFYNNEISEKSEIFDDQFSVERPDGSNFTLKIRSTKLEDSAMYFCASSVGESKNEQFFGPGTRLTVL.

The chain recombines TRBV20-1 with TRBJ2-7, with D unclear. Trimming cost V 2 bases and J 4 bases, with 9 bases left between them. CDR1 DFQATT and CDR2 SNEGSKA come from the germline V gene (reference sequence). The CDR3 length is 12 residues. The CDR3 spells CSARQDGYEQYV. The CDR3 DNA is TGCAGTGCTAGACAGGACGGATACGAGCAGTACGTC.

A few counts support this clonotype. The J gene is TRBJ2-4, the V gene TRBV29-1; weak D call: TRBD1 (5 bases). V shed 3 bases and J shed 8 bases, with 14 bases lying between them. This CDR3 contains 13 residues. Germline V gives CDR1 SQVTM, CDR2 ANQGSEA. DNA for the CDR3: TGCAGCGTTGATTCCCGAAGGGGTGACATTCAGTACTTC. The encoded protein is CSVDSRRGDIQYF.

This clonotype was seen repeatedly, ten times or more. V usage is TRBV28 and J usage is TRBJ2-5, with 9 bases matching TRBD2. The CDR3 contains 16 residues. Germline V CDR1 and CDR2: MDHEN, SYDVKM. Unmatched junction bases numbered 14, after V lost 5 bases and J lost 7 bases. As DNA, the CDR3 is TGTGCCAGCAGTCCCCCGGGACTAGCCGCGCCCGGGACCCAGTACTTC. This encodes CASSPPGLAAPGTQYF. Looking up the rest from reference TRBV28 and TRBJ2-5 gives the full variable domain: DVKVTQSSRYLVKRTGEKVFLECVQDMDHENMFWYRQDPGLGLRLIYFSYDVKMKEKGDIPEGYSVSREKKERFSLILESASTNQTSMYLCASSPPGLAAPGTQYFGPGTRLLVL.

This clonotype was detected many times. The chain couples TRBV5-1 to TRBJ2-1; no clear D. Germline V gene data show CDR1 as SGHRS and CDR2 as YFSETQ. V lost 0 bases and J 4 bases, leaving 14 bases between the germline ends. The CDR3 spans 16 residues. DNA for the CDR3: TGCGCCAGCAGCTTGGGGGCCAAAACCACTTACAATGAGCAGTTCTTC. Its protein is CASSLGAKTTYNEQFF.

This clonotype was counted at least ten times. The chain links TRBV28 to TRBJ2-7, with D perhaps matching TRBD2 (6 bases). The length of the CDR3 is 15 residues. The germline V and J ends were trimmed by 5 bases and 2 bases, with 16 bases remaining between them. CDR1 is MDHEN, CDR2 SYDVKM, per germline. CDR3 sequence reads: CASSGTTRPPYEQYV. The CDR3 DNA reads TGTGCCAGCAGTGGAACGACTAGGCCCCCCTACGAGCAGTACGTC.

This chain uses TRBV5-5 with TRBJ2-6; D is undetermined. From germline, CDR1 is SGHKS and CDR2 YYEKEE (reference sequence). V shed 0 bases and J shed 0 bases, with 7 bases lying between them. The CDR3 is 16 amino acids. The CDR3: CASSLAGNSGANVLTF. The DNA for the CDR3 is TGTGCCAGCAGCTTGGCCGGAAACTCTGGGGCCAACGTCCTGACTTTC.

This chain connects TRBV4-1 to TRBJ2-3; D not certain. CDR1 and CDR2 from the germline V gene are MGHRA and YSYEKL. Trimming took off 5 bases at V and 0 bases at J, with 12 bases between the two ends. CDR3 length: 15 residues. CDR3 residues: CASSFAGRSTDTQYF. CDR3 bases: TGCGCCAGCAGCTTTGCAGGAAGAAGCACAGATACGCAGTATTTT.

This clonotype was seen ten or more times. The V gene is TRBV12-3 or TRBV12-4, the J gene TRBJ2-7; perhaps TRBD2 as D (6 bases). CDR3 size: 13 residues. With 2 bases removed from V and 5 bases from J, the gap between germline ends came to 10 bases. CDR3 sequence: CASSLSWGDEQYV. The DNA for the CDR3 is TGTGCCAGCAGTTTAAGTTGGGGGGACGAGCAGTACGTC.

The rearrangement links TRBV7-9 to TRBJ2-5, with 9 bases lining up with TRBD1. CDR3 size: 15 residues. The germline V gene has CDR1 SEHNR and CDR2 FQNEAQ (reference sequence). With V trimmed by 4 bases and J by 3 bases, 6 bases remained unmatched. CDR3 in amino acids: CASSWRGDREETQYF. In DNA form, the CDR3 reads TGTGCCAGCAGCTGGCGCGGGGACAGGGAAGAGACCCAGTACTTC. Complete variable domain (other parts from reference TRBV7-9 and TRBJ2-5): DTGVSQNPRHKITKRGQNVTFRCDPISEHNRLYWYRQTLGQGPEFLTYFQNEAQLEKSRLLSDRFSAERPKGSFSTLEIQRTEQGDSAMYLCASSWRGDREETQYFGPGTRLLVL.

This clonotype has at least ten counts. The chain links TRBV4-3 to TRBJ2-3; 8 bases are a match to TRBD2. The trim removed 1 base at V and 4 bases at J, leaving 7 bases unmatched. The CDR3 consists of 16 residues. The germline gives CDR1 LGHNA, CDR2 YSLEER. The CDR3 is CASSQGPLAEADTQYF. In nucleotides, the CDR3 is TGCGCCAGCAGCCAAGGTCCACTAGCGGAGGCAGATACGCAGTATTTT.

This clonotype showed up many times. This chain links TRBV20-1 with TRBJ1-6, with TRBD1 identical over 9 bases. The germline gives CDR1 DFQATT, CDR2 SNEGSKA (reference sequence). CDR3 length equals 15 residues. The V gene end was trimmed by 0 bases and the J gene end by 8 bases; junction bases not matched to a gene: 5. The DNA for the CDR3 is TGCAGTGCTAGAGAGCACAGGGGGCTGGATTCACCCCTCCACTTT. Translating it yields CSAREHRGLDSPLHF.

The rearrangement links TRBV4-2 to TRBJ2-1, with D perhaps matching TRBD1 or TRBD2 (5 bases each). Germline loops: CDR1 LGHNA, CDR2 YNFKEQ. Trimming removed 1 base from V and 1 base from J, with 11 bases in between. The CDR3 is 16 residues long. CDR3 sequence (DNA): TGTGCCAGCAGCCAAGTGGGGACGGCGTCCTACAATGAGCAGTTCTTC. Its protein product is CASSQVGTASYNEQFF.

The V and J genes are TRBV28 and TRBJ2-6; 7 bases are shared with TRBD1. Germline lookup yields CDR1 MDHEN and CDR2 SYDVKM. This CDR3 has 17 amino acids. Trimming removed 5 bases from V and 0 bases from J; junction bases left unmatched: 7. CDR3 sequence: CASSDRAWISGANVLTF. The CDR3, as DNA: TGTGCCAGCAGTGACAGGGCGTGGATCTCTGGGGCCAACGTCCTGACTTTC.

This clonotype was counted between two and nine times. The chain carries TRBV4-3 and TRBJ1-2, with 8 nucleotides matching TRBD1. Germline loops: CDR1 LGHNA, CDR2 YSLEER. This CDR3 region has 15 residues. Trimming removed 0 bases from V and 7 bases from J; junction bases left unmatched: 7. CDR3 nucleotide sequence: TGCGCCAGCAGCCAAGAAGTAGGACAGGGCCTTGGCTACACCTTC. It encodes CASSQEVGQGLGYTF.

This clonotype was recorded only once. The chain recombines TRBV20-1 with TRBJ1-1, with unresolved D. V lost 4 bases and J lost 1, with 10 bases in between. Germline CDR1 reads DFQATT; CDR2 reads SNEGSKA (reference sequence). The CDR3 loop spans 13 amino acids. The CDR3: CSAKFSGNTEAFF. Here the CDR3 DNA reads TGCAGTGCTAAGTTCTCGGGGAACACTGAAGCTTTCTTT.

Ten or more counts support this clonotype. The CDR3 sequence: CASSPTPGLAGGYNEQFF. CDR3 sequence (DNA): TGTGCCAGCAGCCCCACCCCCGGACTAGCGGGGGGCTACAATGAGCAGTTCTTC. The chain combines TRBV7-8 with TRBJ2-1, with 14 positions matching TRBD2. This CDR3 contains 18 residues. Germline V CDR1 and CDR2: SGHVS, FQNEAQ. Germline trimming cut 5 bases from V and 3 bases from J; bases unmatched to any gene: 9. The full variable domain, rest sourced from reference TRBV7-8 and TRBJ2-1, is GAGVSQSPRYKVAKRGQDVALRCDPISGHVSLFWYQQALGQGPEFLTYFQNEAQLDKSGLPSDRFFAERPEGSVSTLKIQRTQQEDSAVYLCASSPTPGLAGGYNEQFFGPGTRLTVL.

The table lists this clonotype with many counts. The chain carries TRBV7-2 and TRBJ2-1; D remains ambiguous. Trimming pared 4 bases from V and 4 bases from J, leaving 8 bases between. This CDR3 region has 13 residues. Germline CDR1 and CDR2: SGHTA and FQGNSA. CDR3: CASSSLGYNEQFF. DNA of the CDR3: TGTGCCAGCAGCTCTCTGGGGTACAATGAGCAGTTCTTC.

This clonotype was seen more than once but under ten times. The chain uses TRBV20-1 and TRBJ1-6; no firm D call. This CDR3 region has 16 residues. The germline gives CDR1 DFQATT, CDR2 SNEGSKA (reference sequence). Trimming removed 3 bases from V and 0 bases from J, with 12 bases in between. Written as DNA, the CDR3 is TGCAGTGCTAGCTTGGTGCAGAGCTCCTATAATTCACCCCTCCACTTT. It translates to CSASLVQSSYNSPLHF.

This clonotype was seen more than once but under ten times. This chain uses TRBV20-1 with TRBJ2-1, with a weak D call TRBD1 (6 bases). CDR1 and CDR2 (germline): DFQATT, SNEGSKA (reference sequence). Trimming removed 3 bases from V and 11 bases from J, with 14 bases in between. The CDR3 loop spans 12 amino acids. The DNA of the CDR3 is TGCAGTGCTAGGAGAGGGGACAAGAAGCAGTTCTTC. It codes for CSARRGDKKQFF.

This clonotype has only a few counts. This rearrangement joins TRBV4-2 to TRBJ2-3; D is ambiguous. V gave up 0 bases and J gave up 4 bases, with 5 bases separating them. The CDR3 has 13 residues. The germline gives CDR1 LGHNA, CDR2 YNFKEQ. The CDR3 reads CASSQDPADTQYF. The CDR3 DNA follows: TGTGCCAGCAGCCAAGACCCGGCAGATACGCAGTATTTT.

In this sample, this clonotype turned up many times. This sequence joins TRBV20-1 and TRBJ2-1, with TRBD1 identical over 9 bases. The germline gives CDR1 DFQATT, CDR2 SNEGSKA (reference sequence). The CDR3 has 14 amino acids. J was trimmed by 7 bases and V by 5 bases; bases with no gene match: 9. The CDR3 DNA sequence: TGCAGTGCTCCCGGGACAGGGCTCATAAATGAGCAGTTCTTC. This encodes CSAPGTGLINEQFF.

The chain recombines TRBV20-1 with TRBJ1-1; TRBD1 is a possible D gene (5 bases). Germline assignment: CDR1 DFQATT and CDR2 SNEGSKA (reference sequence). The CDR3 totals 14 residues. The V end lost 0 bases, the J end lost 6 bases, and 14 bases lay between the germline ends. The CDR3 bases are TGCAGTGCTAGAGAGGGATCCAGGGTGGCTGAAGCTTTCTTT. Encoded protein: CSAREGSRVAEAFF.

Written as DNA, the CDR3 is TGCAGTGCTAAAGGGATCGGGCTAGCGGGGGGGCCCCGCAATGAGCAGTTCTTC. This gives the protein CSAKGIGLAGGPRNEQFF. The chain joins TRBV20-1 to TRBJ2-1, with TRBD2 identical over 12 bases. This CDR3 spans 18 amino acids. Per the germline V gene, CDR1 is DFQATT and CDR2 is SNEGSKA (reference sequence). V lost 4 bases to trimming and J lost 6 bases; unmatched junction nucleotides: 16.

The chain carries TRBV11-2 and TRBJ2-6; the match to TRBD2 covers 10 bases. Germline V gene lookup returns CDR1 SGHAT and CDR2 FQNNGV. V dropped 4 bases and J dropped 0; count of bases not matched to a gene: 6. The CDR3 runs 18 residues. The CDR3 DNA reads as TGTGCCAGCAGCTCCCTAGCGGGGGCTAGCTCTGGGGCCAACGTCCTGACTTTC. The encoded protein is CASSSLAGASSGANVLTF.

This sequence joins TRBV20-1 and TRBJ1-1; 7 bases fit TRBD1. V lost 6 bases to trimming and J lost 4 bases; unmatched junction nucleotides: 5. The CDR3 contains 12 residues. Looked up from germline, CDR1 is DFQATT and CDR2 is SNEGSKA (reference sequence). Written as DNA, the CDR3 is TGCAGTGCCCCGACAGGGACCACTGAAGCTTTCTTT. Translation: CSAPTGTTEAFF.